The TCR beta chain described here comes from a study of early T cells in non-severe SARS-CoV-2 infection. As for the study in general: Alpha and beta chains were unpaired, from unsorted whole-blood bulk RNA.

TCRdb independently ran MiXCR on the 5' RACE reads; one entry per CDR3 protein. There are fewer than 100,000 distinct CDR3 sequences in the sample; less than 15% occur only once, and about 3% lies in the top ten. Germline V gene lookup returns CDR1 SGHRS and CDR2 YFSETQ. The CDR3 loop spans 13 amino acids. Trimming took off 0 bases at V and 4 bases at J, with 8 bases between the two ends. The clonotype comes from an adult who was a healthcare worker with PCR-confirmed SARS-CoV-2 infection or an uninfected control (not recorded which). V gene TRBV5-1 combines with J gene TRBJ2-7, with D possibly matching TRBD1 (5 bases). Specimen: whole blood. The DNA for the CDR3 is TGCGCCAGCAGCTTGGCCGCAGGGTACGAGCAGTACTTC. Translated: CASSLAAGYEQYF.